This TCR beta chain stems from a study of graft-versus-host responses after intestinal transplantation. The wider study: Following induction with anti-thymocyte globulin, all recipients were given tacrolimus and steroids for around three years. Study-level results: In patients with graft-donor T cell macrochimerism, allograft graft-versus-host to host-versus-graft clonal ratios were high. Analysis identified GvH clones in recipient marrow, with some appearing first in ileum or blood. Early post-transplant HvG declines showed an association with peak circulating GvH clone levels.

Using immunoSEQ multiplex PCR, the repertoire was profiled, and TCRdb retains in-frame clones only, with some absent. The data show about 70,000 clones, with 90% seen just once and roughly 1.3% held by the top ten. This CDR3 comprises 18 residues. CDR1 LNHDA and CDR2 SQIVND come from the germline V gene (reference sequence). The V end lost 5 bases, the J end lost 3 bases, and 26 bases lay between the germline ends. Turning to this clone: Its antigen is not known.

V and J are TRBV19 and TRBJ2-7; maybe TRBD1 (6 bases). The material was unstimulated CD8+ T cells sorted from spleen or lymph node cells, obtained before intestinal transplant. The TCR originated in a human donor who received an intestinal transplant. The CDR3 loop reads CASSDPTDSPRSSYEQYF. CDR3 sequence (DNA): TGTGCCAGTAGTGATCCGACGGACAGTCCGAGGTCGAGCTACGAGCAGTACTTC.